This T cell receptor beta chain was identified in a study of shared clonotypes between healthy human individuals. Between the trimmed V and J ends, which lost 2 bases and 6 bases, there was a span of 3 bases. Germline CDR1 DFQATT, CDR2 SNEGSKA (reference sequence). The CDR3 is made up of 10 amino acids. A few counts support this clone. As yet, its antigen is unknown. Other DNA sequences in the sample encode the same CDR3. Assay: immunoSEQ multiplex PCR; the TCRdb copy retains only in-frame clones and omits some. The sample includes a few million clones, approximately 96% of them seen just once. Findings of the study overall: The study generally estimated greater richness for naive than memory subsets. Large depth notwithstanding, sorted-subset sequencing proved incomplete by rarefaction.

There were no recent acute infections or vaccinations among the donors, who were healthy HIV-negative adults. This clonotype was sampled from a man between 18 and 29 years old in good health. The V and J genes are TRBV20-1 and TRBJ2-3, with D uncertain. The sequencing sample was made of naive CD4+ T cells sorted from blood. Described subset: CD45RA+ positively selected. DNA of the CDR3: TGCAGTGCTAGAAGTGATACGCAGTATTTT. Translated: CSARSDTQYF.